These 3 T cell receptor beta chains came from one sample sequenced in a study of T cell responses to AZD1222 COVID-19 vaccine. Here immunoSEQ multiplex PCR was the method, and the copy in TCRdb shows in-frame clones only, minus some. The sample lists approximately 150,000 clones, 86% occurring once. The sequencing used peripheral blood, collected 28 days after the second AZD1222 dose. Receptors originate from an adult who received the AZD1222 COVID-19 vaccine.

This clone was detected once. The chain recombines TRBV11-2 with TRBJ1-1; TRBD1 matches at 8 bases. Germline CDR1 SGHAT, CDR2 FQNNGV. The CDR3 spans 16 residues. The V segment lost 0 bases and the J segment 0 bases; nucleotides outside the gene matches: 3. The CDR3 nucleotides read TGTGCCAGCAGCTTAGAACAGGGGGGGGTGAACACTGAAGCTTTCTTT. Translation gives CASSLEQGGVNTEAFF.

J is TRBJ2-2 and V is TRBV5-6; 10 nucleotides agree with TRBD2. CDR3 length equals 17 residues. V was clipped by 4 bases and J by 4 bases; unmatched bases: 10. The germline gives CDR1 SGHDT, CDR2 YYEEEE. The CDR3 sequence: CASSGGPGTSVTGELFF. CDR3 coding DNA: TGTGCCAGCAGCGGCGGGCCCGGGACTAGCGTCACCGGGGAGCTGTTTTTT.

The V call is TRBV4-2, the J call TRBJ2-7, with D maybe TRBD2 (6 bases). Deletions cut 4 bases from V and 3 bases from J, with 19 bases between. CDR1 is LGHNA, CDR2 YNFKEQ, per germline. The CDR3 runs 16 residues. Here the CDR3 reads CASSLRDPDYLYEQYF. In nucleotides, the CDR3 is TGTGCCAGCAGCCTCAGGGATCCGGACTACCTCTACGAGCAGTACTTC.